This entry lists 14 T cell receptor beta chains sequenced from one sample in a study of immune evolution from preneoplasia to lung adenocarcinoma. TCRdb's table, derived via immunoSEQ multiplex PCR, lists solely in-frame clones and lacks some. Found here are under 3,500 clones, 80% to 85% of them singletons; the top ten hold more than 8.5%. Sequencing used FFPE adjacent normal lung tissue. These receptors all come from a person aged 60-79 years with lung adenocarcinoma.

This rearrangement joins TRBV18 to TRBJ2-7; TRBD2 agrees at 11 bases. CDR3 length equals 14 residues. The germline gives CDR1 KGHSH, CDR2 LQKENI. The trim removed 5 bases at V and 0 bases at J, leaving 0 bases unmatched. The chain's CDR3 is CASSTSGGSYEQYF. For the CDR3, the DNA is TGTGCCAGCTCAACTAGCGGGGGCTCCTACGAGCAGTACTTC.

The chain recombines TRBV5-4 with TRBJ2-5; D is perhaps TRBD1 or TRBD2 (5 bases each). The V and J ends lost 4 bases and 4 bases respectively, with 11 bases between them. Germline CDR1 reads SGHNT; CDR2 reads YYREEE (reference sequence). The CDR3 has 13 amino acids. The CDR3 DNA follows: TGTGCCAGCAGCCCGGGGCCCGGAGAGACCCAGTACTTC. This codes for CASSPGPGETQYF.

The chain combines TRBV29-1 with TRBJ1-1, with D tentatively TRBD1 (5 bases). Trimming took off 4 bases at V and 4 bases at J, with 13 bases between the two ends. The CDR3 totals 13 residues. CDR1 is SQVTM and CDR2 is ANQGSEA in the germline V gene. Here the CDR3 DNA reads TGCAGCGTTGTTGAGGGGTTCGGCACTGAAGCTTTCTTT. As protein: CSVVEGFGTEAFF.

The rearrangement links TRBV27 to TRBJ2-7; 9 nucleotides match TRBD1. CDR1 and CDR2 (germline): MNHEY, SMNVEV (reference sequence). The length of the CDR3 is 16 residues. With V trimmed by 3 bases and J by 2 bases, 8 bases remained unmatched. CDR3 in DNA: TGTGCCAGCAGTTTTCGTGCCGGGACAGGGACCTACGAGCAGTACTTC. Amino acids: CASSFRAGTGTYEQYF.

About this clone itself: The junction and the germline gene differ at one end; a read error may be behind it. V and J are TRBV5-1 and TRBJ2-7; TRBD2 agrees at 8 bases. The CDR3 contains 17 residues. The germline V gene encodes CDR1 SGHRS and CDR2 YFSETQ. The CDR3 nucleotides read TGCTCCAGCAGCTTGGTGGCTAGCGGGCTAAGCTCCTACGAGCAGTACTTC. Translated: CSSSLVASGLSSYEQYF.

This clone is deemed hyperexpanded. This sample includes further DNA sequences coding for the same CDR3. The CDR3 DNA follows: TGTGCGACGGGTCCTAACACTGAAGCTTTCTTT. This encodes CATGPNTEAFF. This chain links TRBV6-5 with TRBJ1-1; unclear D gene. This CDR3 has 11 amino acids. The germline V gene encodes CDR1 MNHEY and CDR2 SVGAGI.

The CDR3 DNA follows: TGTGCCAGCAGCAGGGAACAGGGTCATGGCTACACCTTC. It is translated as CASSREQGHGYTF. This rearrangement joins TRBV11-2 to TRBJ1-2; possible D gene TRBD1, 6 bases. CDR1 and CDR2 from the germline V gene are SGHAT and FQNNGV. CDR3 length: 13 amino acids. V was pared by 5 bases and J by 6 bases, with 13 bases between.

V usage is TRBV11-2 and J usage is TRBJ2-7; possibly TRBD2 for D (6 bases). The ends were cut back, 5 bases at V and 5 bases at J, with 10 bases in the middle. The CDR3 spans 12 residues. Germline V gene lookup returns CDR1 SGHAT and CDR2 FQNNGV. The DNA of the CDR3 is TGTGCCAGCAGCCTATGGAGGGACGAGCAGTACTTC. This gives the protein CASSLWRDEQYF.

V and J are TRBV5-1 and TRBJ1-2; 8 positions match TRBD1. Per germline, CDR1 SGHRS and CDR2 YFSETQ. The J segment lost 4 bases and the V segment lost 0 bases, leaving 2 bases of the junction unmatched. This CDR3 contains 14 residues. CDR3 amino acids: CASSLGDRGYGYTF. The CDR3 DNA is TGCGCCAGCAGCTTGGGAGACAGGGGCTATGGCTACACCTTC.

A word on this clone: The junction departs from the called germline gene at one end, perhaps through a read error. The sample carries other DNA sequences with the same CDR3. CDR3 sequence: CASSSNRAGANVLTF. DNA for the CDR3: TGTGCCAGCAGCTCGAACAGGGCTGGGGCCAACGTCTTGACTTTC. The chain is built from TRBV7-9 and TRBJ2-6; D is perhaps TRBD1 (6 bases). The CDR3 sequence is 15 residues long. The germline V gene has CDR1 SEHNR and CDR2 FQNEAQ (reference sequence). Supplemented by reference TRBV7-9 and TRBJ2-6, the full variable domain reads DTGVSQNPRHKITKRGQNVTFRCDPISEHNRLYWYRQTLGQGPEFLTYFQNEAQLEKSRLLSDRFSAERPKGSFSTLEIQRTEQGDSAMYLCASSSNRAGANVLTFGAGSRLTVL.

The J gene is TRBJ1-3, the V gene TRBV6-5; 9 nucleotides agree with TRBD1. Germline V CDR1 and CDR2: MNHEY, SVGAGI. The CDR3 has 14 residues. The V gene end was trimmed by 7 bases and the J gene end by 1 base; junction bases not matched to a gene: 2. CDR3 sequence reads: CASIDRGSGNTIYF. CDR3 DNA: TGTGCCAGCATCGACAGGGGGTCTGGAAACACCATATATTTT.

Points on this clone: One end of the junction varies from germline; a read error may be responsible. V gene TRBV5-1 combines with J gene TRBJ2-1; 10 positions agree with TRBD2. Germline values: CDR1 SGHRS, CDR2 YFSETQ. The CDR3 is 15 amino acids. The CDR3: CSSSLGLAGVNEQFF. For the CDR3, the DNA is TGCTCCAGCAGCTTGGGCCTAGCGGGAGTAAATGAGCAGTTCTTC.

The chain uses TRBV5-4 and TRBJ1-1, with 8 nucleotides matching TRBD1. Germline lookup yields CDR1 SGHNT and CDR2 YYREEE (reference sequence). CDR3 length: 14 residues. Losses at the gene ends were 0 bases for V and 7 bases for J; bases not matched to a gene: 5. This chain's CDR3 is CASSLGQGTGEAFF. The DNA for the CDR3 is TGTGCCAGCAGCTTGGGACAGGGGACGGGTGAAGCTTTCTTT.

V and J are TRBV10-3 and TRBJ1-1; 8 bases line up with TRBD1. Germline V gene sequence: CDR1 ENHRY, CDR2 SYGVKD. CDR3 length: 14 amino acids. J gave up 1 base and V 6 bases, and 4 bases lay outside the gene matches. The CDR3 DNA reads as TGTGCCATCAGGATGGACAGGGAGAACACTGAAGCTTTCTTT. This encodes CAIRMDRENTEAFF.